The entry that follows covers one T cell receptor beta chain sequence. Its target antigen remains unknown. Within one base of it there is no much larger clone, and no base qualities were kept. Aliquots of some 500,000 cells were frozen in DMSO/FBS in liquid nitrogen, and one aliquot per fraction was used for sequencing. Endoscopy and small intestinal biopsy were performed in all 30 patients in the study. To release intraepithelial cells, biopsies were stirred for one hour at 37 degrees C in RPMI with EGTA, MgCl2 and 1% FBS. Genomic DNA was extracted from frozen unsorted cell fractions with the Qiagen DNeasy blood extraction kit. This sample is part of a study of coeliac disease (dated by TCRdb to between 2021 and 2024). Regarding the complete study: Coeliac patients were categorised as having newly diagnosed active disease, refractory coeliac disease type I, or disease controlled by a gluten-free diet. Next-generation sequencing of rearranged TRB and TRG CDR3 regions was applied to small intestinal lymphocyte fractions from coeliac and non-coeliac patients. The study was aimed at characterising TR repertoires of small intestinal T cells in active, refractory type I and gluten-free-diet-treated coeliac disease. Of the approximately 30 patients in the full study, about 22 had coeliac disease confirmed by serology and 8 were controls with non-small intestinal disorders. TRB sequencing succeeded for samples from around 28 subjects, including 20 to 25 paired bulk unsorted intraepithelial and lamina propria cell samples. The investigation overall reported the following: Cross-contamination between compartments was possible, because separating intraepithelial cells from lamina propria cells did not produce high-purity fractions. TRB repertoires were mostly private, with most amino acid sequences found in only one sample, and V-gene usage showed no significant difference between disease groups. Compared with controls, active coeliac intraepithelial and lamina propria samples had TRB and TRG repertoires of lower clonality, which suggests that diverse T cells were recruited. The authors judged the approach to be unsuitable for unbiased detection of gliadin-specific T cells, because gliadin-specific T cells are scarce and rarely shared between patients.

Libraries were made using the immunoSEQ multiplex PCR assay. In a multiplexed PCR, the TR loci were amplified; reverse primers were designed against J gene segments, whereas forward primers were designed against V gene segments. Amplified CDR3 regions were sequenced on the Illumina HiSeq System. Regarding the original processing steps: A nearest-neighbour algorithm merged closely related reads to remove PCR and sequencing errors and collapse data into unique sequences. Each repertoire was summarised by clonality and by T cell density, with T cell density defined as TR molecules per amount of genomic DNA input. Public TRs were defined as CDR3 amino acid sequences in at least 80% of unsorted samples, then tested for differential abundance between coeliac and control samples. Disease-group differences in clonality and density were tested with Kruskal-Wallis tests followed by Dunn post-tests. Sourced from immuneACCESS, this table was stored by TCRdb with only in-frame sequences that have V and J called. A share of the clones is absent; for the studies checked, an unresolved V gene accounts for under half, and the remainder has no known explanation. V and J calls and clone size are copied from that table; D and trimming were computed from the DNA. The sample profile shows 2,000 to 3,000 clones; 50% to 70% of them were found once. Clones ranked in the top ten supply around 22% of the sample.

What was sequenced was intraepithelial lymphocytes from the gut. The label giving this sample's cell subset or site can be read as: intraepithelial cell (IEC) fraction of small intestinal biopsy. The clonotype originates from a woman in her seventies with celiac disease on a gluten-free diet.

The DNA sequence is as follows: TGCGCCAGCAGCTTGGGGGCCTCTGGAAACACCATATATTTT. This gives the protein CASSLGASGNTIYF. The rearrangement joined TRBV5-1 to TRBJ1-3; a confident D gene designation cannot be given. CDR1 and CDR2, per the germline V gene, are SGHRS and YFSETQ. Including the terminal cysteine and phenylalanine, the CDR3 comprises 14 residues. Only the CDR3 part of the read is kept: 42 bases, read in frame from the first base. The V end loses 0 bases and the J end loses 0 bases, and a stretch of 4 bases separates them.